This TCR beta chain was captured in a study of blood T cell repertoires in COVID-19. On the study more broadly: Researchers got acute and convalescent COVID-19 samples from the United States, Italy and Spain. The analysed material was cDNA or gDNA that came from T cells, B-cell-depleted T cells, or PBMCs.

This clone has only one observation. Other DNA sequences in this specimen translate into the identical CDR3. Per the original data handling: Reference gene primer amplification in the assay estimated nucleated cell counts. Measured with immunoSEQ multiplex PCR; TCRdb has only the in-frame clones, and not every one. V, J and clone size derive from that table, while D and trimming were established from the DNA sequence. Among about 190,000 clones, about nine tenths were seen once, and the ten largest hold around 7%. This CDR3 contains 14 residues. The germline gives CDR1 SGHVS, CDR2 FQNEAQ. V lost 1 base and J lost 4, with 8 bases in between.

The chain carries TRBV7-8 and TRBJ1-5; D may be TRBD1 (5 bases). The sequenced sample was peripheral blood. This TCR derives from a man aged 35 to 55 with acute or convalescent COVID-19. CDR3 in DNA: TGTGCCAGCAGCTTAGGACAGCCTAATCAGCCCCAGCATTTT. Translating gives CASSLGQPNQPQHF.